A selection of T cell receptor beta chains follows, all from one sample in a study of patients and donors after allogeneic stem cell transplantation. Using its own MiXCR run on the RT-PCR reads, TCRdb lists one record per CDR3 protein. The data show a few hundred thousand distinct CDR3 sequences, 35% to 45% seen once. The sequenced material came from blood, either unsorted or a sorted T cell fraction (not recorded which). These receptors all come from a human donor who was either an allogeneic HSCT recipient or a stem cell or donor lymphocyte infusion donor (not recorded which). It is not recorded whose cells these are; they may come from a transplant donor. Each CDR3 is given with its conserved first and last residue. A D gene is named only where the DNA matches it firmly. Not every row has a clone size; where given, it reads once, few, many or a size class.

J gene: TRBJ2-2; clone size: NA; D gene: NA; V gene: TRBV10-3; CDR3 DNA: TGTGCCATCAGTGAGCTTGGACTGGCCGGGGAGCTGTTTTTT; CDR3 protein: CAISELGLAGELFF
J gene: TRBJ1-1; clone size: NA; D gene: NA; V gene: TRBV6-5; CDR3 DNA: TGTGCCAGCAGTTACAGACAGCCGAACACTGAAGCTTTCTTT; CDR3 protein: CASSYRQPNTEAFF
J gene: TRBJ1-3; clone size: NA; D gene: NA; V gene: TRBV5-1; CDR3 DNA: TGCGCCAGCAAGGATGGAAACACCATATATTTT; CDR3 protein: CASKDGNTIYF
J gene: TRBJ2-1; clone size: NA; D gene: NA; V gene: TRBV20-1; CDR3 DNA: TGCAGTGCTAAGGTCCTCGGCCCCGCGTTTGACAATGAGCAGTTCTTC; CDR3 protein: CSAKVLGPAFDNEQFF
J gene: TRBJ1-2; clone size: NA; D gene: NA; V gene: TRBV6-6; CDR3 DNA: TGTGCCAGCAGCGGGCCCCAGGGCTACACCTTC; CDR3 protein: CASSGPQGYTF
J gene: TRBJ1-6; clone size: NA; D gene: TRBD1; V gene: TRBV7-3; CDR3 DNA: TGTGCCAGCAGCTTTCAGGCAGGGGGTGGTTCACCCCTCCACTTT; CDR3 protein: CASSFQAGGGSPLHF
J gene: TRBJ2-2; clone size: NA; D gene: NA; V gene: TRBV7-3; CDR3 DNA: TGTGCCAGCAGCCCCTTCGGGGGGCACACCGGGGAGCTGTTTTTT; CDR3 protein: CASSPFGGHTGELFF
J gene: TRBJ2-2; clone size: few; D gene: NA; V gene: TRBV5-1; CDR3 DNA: TGCGCCAGCAGCTTGTTTACGGCCAACACCGGGGAGCTGTTTTTT; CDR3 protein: CASSLFTANTGELFF
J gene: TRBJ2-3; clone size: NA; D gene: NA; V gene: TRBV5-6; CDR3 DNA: TGTGCCAGCAGCTCTACTCGAGGTGGAGCGAGAACAGATACGCAGTATTTT; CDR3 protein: CASSSTRGGARTDTQYF
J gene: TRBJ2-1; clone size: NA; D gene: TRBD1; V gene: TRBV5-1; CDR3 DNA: TGCGCCAGCAGCTTAGTAAGGGGGCCCCGAAATGAGCAGTTCTTC; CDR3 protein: CASSLVRGPRNEQFF
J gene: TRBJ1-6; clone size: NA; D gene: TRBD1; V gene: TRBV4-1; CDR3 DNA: TGCGCCAGCAGCCAAGAGGGCGGGACAGACAATTCACCCCTCCACTTT; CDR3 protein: CASSQEGGTDNSPLHF
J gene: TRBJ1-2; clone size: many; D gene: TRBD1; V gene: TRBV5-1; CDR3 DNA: TGCGCCAGCAGCACCTTCTCGGGACAGGGAAACTATGGCTACACCTTC; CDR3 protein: CASSTFSGQGNYGYTF